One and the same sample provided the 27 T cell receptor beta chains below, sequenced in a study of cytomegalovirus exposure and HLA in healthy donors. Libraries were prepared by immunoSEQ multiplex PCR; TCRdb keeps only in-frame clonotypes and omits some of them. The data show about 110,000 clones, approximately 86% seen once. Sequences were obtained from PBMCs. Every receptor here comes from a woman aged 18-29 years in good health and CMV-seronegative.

This chain's CDR3 is CAWSAPVSNAQYF. The DNA of the CDR3 is TGTGCCTGGAGTGCGCCGGTCTCCAACGCGCAGTACTTC. The chain joins TRBV30 to TRBJ2-7; no firm D call. The CDR3 totals 13 residues. Germline-derived CDR1 and CDR2 are GTSNPN and SVGIG (reference sequence). The V gene lost 1 base and the J gene lost 9 bases, with 16 bases spanning the gap.

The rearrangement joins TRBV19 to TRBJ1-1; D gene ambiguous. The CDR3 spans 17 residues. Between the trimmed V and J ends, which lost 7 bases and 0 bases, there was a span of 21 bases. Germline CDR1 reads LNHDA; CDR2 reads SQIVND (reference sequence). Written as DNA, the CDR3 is TGTGCCAGTACCACGAGCTGGGCTTCTCCGATGAACACTGAAGCTTTCTTT. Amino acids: CASTTSWASPMNTEAFF.

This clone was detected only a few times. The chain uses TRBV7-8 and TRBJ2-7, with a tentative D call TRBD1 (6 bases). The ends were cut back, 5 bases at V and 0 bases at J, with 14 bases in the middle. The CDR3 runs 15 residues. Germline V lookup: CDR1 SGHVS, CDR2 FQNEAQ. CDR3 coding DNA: TGTGCCAGCAGCCTGGCCGGGACACTCTCCTACGAGCAGTACTTC. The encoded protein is CASSLAGTLSYEQYF.

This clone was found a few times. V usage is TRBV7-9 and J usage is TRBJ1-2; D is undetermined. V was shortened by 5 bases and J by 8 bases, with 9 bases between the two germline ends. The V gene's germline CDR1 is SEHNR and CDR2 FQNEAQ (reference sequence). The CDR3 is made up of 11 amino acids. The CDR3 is CASSLREGYTF. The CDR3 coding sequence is TGTGCCAGCAGCCTGCGTGAAGGCTACACCTTC.

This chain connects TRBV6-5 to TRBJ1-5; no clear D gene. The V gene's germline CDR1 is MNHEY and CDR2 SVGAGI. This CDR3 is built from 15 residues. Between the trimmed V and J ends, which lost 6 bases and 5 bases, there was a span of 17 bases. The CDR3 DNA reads TGTGCCAGCAGGAAAGAGGCTTGGTCCCATCAGCCCCAGCATTTT. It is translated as CASRKEAWSHQPQHF.

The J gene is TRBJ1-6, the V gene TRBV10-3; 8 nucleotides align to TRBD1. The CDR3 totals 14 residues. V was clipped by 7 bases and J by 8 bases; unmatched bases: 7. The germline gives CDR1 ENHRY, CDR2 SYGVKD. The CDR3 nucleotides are TGTGCCATCACTGAAACAGGGGGGGATTCACCCCTCCACTTT. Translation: CAITETGGDSPLHF.

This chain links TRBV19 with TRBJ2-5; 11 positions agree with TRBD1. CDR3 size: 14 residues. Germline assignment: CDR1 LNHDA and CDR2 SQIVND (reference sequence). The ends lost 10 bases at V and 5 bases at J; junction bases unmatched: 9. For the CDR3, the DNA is TGTGCCACCTCTGGACAGGGGGCATGGGAGACCCAGTACTTC. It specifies CATSGQGAWETQYF.

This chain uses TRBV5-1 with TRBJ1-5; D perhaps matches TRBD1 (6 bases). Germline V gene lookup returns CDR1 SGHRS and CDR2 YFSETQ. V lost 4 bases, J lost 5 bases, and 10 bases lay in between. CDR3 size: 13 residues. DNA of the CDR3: TGCGCCAGCAGCCAGGACAGTCATCAGCCCCAGCATTTT. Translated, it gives CASSQDSHQPQHF.

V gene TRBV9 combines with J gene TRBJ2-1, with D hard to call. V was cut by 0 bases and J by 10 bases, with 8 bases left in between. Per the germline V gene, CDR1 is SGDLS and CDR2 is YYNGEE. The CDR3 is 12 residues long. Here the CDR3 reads CASSVGPAEQFF. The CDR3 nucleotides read TGTGCCAGCAGCGTAGGGCCCGCCGAGCAGTTCTTC. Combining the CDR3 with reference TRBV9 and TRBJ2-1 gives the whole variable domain DSGVTQTPKHLITATGQRVTLRCSPRSGDLSVYWYQQSLDQGLQFLIQYYNGEERAKGNILERFSAQQFPDLHSELNLSSLELGDSALYFCASSVGPAEQFFGPGTRLTVL.

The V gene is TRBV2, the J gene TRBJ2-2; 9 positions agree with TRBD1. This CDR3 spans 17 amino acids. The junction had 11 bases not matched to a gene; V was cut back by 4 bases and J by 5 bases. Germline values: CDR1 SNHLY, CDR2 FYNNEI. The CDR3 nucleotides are TGTGCCAGCAGTGCCACAGGGGGCGGAATAAGAACCGGGGAGCTGTTTTTT. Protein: CASSATGGGIRTGELFF. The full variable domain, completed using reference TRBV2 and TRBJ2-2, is EPEVTQTPSHQVTQMGQEVILRCVPISNHLYFYWYRQILGQKVEFLVSFYNNEISEKSEIFDDQFSVERPDGSNFTLKIRSTKLEDSAMYFCASSATGGGIRTGELFFGEGSRLTVL.

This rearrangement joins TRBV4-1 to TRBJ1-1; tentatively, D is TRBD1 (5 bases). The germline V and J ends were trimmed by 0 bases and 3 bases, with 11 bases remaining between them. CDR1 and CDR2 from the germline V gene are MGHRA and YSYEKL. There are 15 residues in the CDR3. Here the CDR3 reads CASSQDDSPYTEAFF. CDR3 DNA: TGCGCCAGCAGCCAAGACGACAGCCCATACACTGAAGCTTTCTTT.

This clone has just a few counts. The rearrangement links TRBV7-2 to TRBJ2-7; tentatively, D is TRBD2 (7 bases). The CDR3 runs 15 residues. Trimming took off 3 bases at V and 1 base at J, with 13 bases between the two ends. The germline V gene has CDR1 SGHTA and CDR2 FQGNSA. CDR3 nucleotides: TGTGCCAGCAGCTTCCGGGGGGCAGAATCCTACGAGCAGTACTTC. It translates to CASSFRGAESYEQYF. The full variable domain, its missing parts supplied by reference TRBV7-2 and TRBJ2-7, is GAGVSQSPSNKVTEKGKDVELRCDPISGHTALYWYRQSLGQGLEFLIYFQGNSAPDKSGLPSDRFSAERTGGSVSTLTIQRTQQEDSAVYLCASSFRGAESYEQYFGPGTRLTVT.

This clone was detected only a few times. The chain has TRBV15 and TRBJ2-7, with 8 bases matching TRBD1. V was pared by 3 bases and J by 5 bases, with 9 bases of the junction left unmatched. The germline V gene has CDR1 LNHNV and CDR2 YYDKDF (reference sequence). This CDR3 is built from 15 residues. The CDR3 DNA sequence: TGTGCCACCAGCAGTTCGACAGGGGCGGTCAACGAGCAGTACTTC. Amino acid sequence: CATSSSTGAVNEQYF.

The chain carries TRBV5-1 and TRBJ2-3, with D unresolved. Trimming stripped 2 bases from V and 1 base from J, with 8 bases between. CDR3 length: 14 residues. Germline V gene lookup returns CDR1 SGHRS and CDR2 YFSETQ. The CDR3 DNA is TGCGCCAGCAGCTTATACGCGGGCACAGATACGCAGTATTTT. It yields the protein CASSLYAGTDTQYF.

CDR3 in DNA: TGTGCCAGCAGCACAGGCTCTGGAAACACCATATATTTT. It encodes CASSTGSGNTIYF. The chain carries TRBV13 and TRBJ1-3, with a tentative D call TRBD1 (5 bases). Germline values: CDR1 PRHDT, CDR2 FYEKMQ (reference sequence). The CDR3 spans 13 residues. Trimming took 5 bases from V and 0 from J, leaving 5 bases between them. The variable domain in full, completed from reference TRBV13 and TRBJ1-3, reads AAGVIQSPRHLIKEKRETATLKCYPIPRHDTVYWYQQGPGQDPQFLISFYEKMQSDKGSIPDRFSAQQFSDYHSELNMSSLELGDSALYFCASSTGSGNTIYFGEGSWLTVV.

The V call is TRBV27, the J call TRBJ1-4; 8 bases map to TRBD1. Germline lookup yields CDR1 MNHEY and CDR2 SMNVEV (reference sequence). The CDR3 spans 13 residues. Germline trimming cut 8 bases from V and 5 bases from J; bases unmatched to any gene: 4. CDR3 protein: CASQGQGNEKLFF. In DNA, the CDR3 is TGTGCCAGCCAAGGACAGGGAAATGAAAAACTGTTTTTT. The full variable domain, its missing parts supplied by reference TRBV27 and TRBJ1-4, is EAQVTQNPRYLITVTGKKLTVTCSQNMNHEYMSWYRQDPGLGLRQIYYSMNVEVTDKGDVPEGYKVSRKEKRNFPLILESPSPNQTSLYFCASQGQGNEKLFFGSGTQLSVL.

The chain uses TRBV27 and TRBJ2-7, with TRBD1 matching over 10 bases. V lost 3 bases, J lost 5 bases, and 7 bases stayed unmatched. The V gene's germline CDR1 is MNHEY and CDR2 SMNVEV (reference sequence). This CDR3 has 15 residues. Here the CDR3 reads CASSFPGQGVHEQYF. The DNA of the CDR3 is TGTGCCAGCAGTTTCCCCGGACAGGGGGTTCACGAGCAGTACTTC.

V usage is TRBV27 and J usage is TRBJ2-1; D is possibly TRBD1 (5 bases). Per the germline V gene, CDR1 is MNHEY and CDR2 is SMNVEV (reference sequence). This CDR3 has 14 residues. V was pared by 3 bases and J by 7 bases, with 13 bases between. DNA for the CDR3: TGTGCCAGCAGTTTGCACCCTAGGGGAAATGAGCAGTTCTTC. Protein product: CASSLHPRGNEQFF.

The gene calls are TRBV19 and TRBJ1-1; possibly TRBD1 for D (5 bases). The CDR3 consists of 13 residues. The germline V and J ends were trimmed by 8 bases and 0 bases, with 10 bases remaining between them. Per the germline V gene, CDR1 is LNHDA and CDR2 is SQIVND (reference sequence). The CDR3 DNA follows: TGTGCCAGTCGACAGACCTTGAACACTGAAGCTTTCTTT. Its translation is CASRQTLNTEAFF.

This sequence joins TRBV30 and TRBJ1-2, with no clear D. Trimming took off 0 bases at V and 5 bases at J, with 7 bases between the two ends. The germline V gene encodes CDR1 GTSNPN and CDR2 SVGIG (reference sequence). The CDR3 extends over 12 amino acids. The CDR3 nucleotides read TGTGCCTGGAGTGTAAAGGAGTATGGCTACACCTTC. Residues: CAWSVKEYGYTF.

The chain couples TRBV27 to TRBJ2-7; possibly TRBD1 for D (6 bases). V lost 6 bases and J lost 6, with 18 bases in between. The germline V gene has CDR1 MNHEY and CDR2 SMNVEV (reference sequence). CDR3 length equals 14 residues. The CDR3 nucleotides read TGTGCCAGCAGCGCCGGGACAATACTATCCGAGCAGTACTTC. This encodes CASSAGTILSEQYF.

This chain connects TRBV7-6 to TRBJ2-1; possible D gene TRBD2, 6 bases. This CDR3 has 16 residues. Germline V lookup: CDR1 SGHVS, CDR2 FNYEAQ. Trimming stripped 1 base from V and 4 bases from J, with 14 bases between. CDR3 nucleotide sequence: TGTGCCAGCAGCTTAGGATACCTAGCGCAATACAATGAGCAGTTCTTC. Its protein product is CASSLGYLAQYNEQFF.

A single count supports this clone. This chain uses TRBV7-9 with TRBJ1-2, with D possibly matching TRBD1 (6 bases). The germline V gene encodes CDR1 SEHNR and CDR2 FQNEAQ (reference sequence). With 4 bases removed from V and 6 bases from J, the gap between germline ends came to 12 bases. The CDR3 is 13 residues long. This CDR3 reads CASSSGVPNGYTF. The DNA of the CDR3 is TGTGCCAGCAGCTCAGGGGTACCGAATGGCTACACCTTC.

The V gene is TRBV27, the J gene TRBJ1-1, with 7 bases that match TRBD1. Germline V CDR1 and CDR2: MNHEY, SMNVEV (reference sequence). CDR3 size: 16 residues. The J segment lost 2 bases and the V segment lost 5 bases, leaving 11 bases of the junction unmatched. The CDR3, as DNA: TGTGCCAGCAGTATAAACCCGACAGGGTTCAACACTGAAGCTTTCTTT. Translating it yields CASSINPTGFNTEAFF.

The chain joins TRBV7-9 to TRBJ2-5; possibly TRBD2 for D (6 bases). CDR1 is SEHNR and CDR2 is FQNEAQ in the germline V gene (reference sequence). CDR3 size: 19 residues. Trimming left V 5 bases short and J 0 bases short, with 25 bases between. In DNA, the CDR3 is TGTGCCAGCAGCCCACCCGGGGAAAGGCGGGAATTGTACCAAGAGACCCAGTACTTC. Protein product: CASSPPGERRELYQETQYF.

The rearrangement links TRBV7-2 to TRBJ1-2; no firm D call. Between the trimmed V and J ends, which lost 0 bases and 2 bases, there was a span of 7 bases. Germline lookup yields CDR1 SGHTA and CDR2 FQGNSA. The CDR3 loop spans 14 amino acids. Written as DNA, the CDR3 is TGTGCCAGCAGCTTAGCGCTAGACAACTATGGCTACACCTTC. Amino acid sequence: CASSLALDNYGYTF.

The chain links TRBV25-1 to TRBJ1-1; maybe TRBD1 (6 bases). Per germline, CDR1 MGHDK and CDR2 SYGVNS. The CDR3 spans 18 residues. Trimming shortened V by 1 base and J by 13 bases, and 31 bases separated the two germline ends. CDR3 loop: CASSESHLIGVEGVVDFF. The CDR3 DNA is TGTGCCAGCAGTGAATCCCACCTCATAGGAGTTGAGGGGGTAGTCGATTTCTTT.